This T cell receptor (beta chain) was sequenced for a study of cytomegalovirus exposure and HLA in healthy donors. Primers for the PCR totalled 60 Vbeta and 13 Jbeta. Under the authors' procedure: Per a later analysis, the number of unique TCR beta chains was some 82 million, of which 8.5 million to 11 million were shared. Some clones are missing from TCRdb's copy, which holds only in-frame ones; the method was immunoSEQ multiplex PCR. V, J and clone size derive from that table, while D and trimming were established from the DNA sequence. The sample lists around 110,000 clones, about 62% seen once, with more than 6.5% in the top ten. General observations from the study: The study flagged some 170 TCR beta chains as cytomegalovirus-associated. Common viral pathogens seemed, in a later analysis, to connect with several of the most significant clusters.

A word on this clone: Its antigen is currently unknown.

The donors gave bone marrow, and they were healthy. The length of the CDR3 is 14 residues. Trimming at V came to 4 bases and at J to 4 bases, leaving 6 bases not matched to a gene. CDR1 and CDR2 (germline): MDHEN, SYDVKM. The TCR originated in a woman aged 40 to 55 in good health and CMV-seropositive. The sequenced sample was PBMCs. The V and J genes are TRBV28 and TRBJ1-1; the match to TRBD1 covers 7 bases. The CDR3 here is CASSYRQGGTEAFF. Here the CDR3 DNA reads TGTGCCAGCAGTTATCGTCAGGGGGGCACTGAAGCTTTCTTT. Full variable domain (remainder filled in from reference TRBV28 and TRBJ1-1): DVKVTQSSRYLVKRTGEKVFLECVQDMDHENMFWYRQDPGLGLRLIYFSYDVKMKEKGDIPEGYSVSREKKERFSLILESASTNQTSMYLCASSYRQGGTEAFFGQGTRLTVV.